This entry describes one T cell receptor (beta chain). The CDR3 is 16 amino acids. Germline V gives CDR1 MRHNA, CDR2 SNTAGT. V gave up 4 bases and J gave up 10 bases; unmatched junction bases: 10. The data stem from a study of blood T cell repertoires in COVID-19. About the research overall: Samples taken during acute and convalescent COVID-19 were collected in the United States, Italy and Spain.

TCRdb's copy holds only in-frame clones and misses some; the assay was immunoSEQ multiplex PCR. Seen here are approximately 46,000 clones, about 84% observed once, and the top ten hold 14% to 15%. The chain uses TRBV6-4 and TRBJ2-1; 13 bases map to TRBD2. Specimen: peripheral blood. This clonotype was sampled from a human donor in a cohort sampled during active COVID-19. The CDR3 coding sequence is TGTGCCAGCAGTGCCCAAGGACTAGCGGGAGCCCGGGAGCAGTTCTTC. Residues: CASSAQGLAGAREQFF.